A selection of T cell receptor beta chains follows, all from one sample in a study of cytomegalovirus exposure and HLA in healthy donors. Repertoires were generated with immunoSEQ multiplex PCR, while TCRdb's copy carries only in-frame clones and drops some. The table includes 200,000 to 300,000 clones, about 90% detected once. Input material: PBMCs. Receptor source: a man aged 18 to 29 in good health and CMV-seropositive. Each CDR3 is given with its conserved first and last residue. Fields, in order: D gene, V gene, J gene, clone size, CDR3 DNA, CDR3 protein. A D gene is named only where the DNA matches it firmly. For some rows the clone size is stated as once, few or many, or as a class when expanded; others skip it.

D: .; V: TRBV27; J: TRBJ1-5; size: .; DNA: TGTGCCAGCAGTTTAGGGGGTTTCAATCAGCCCCAGCATTTT; CDR3: CASSLGGFNQPQHF
D: .; V: TRBV18; J: TRBJ2-1; size: once; DNA: TGTGCCAGCTCACCAATACGGGACTCCTACAATGAGCAGTTCTTC; CDR3: CASSPIRDSYNEQFF
D: .; V: TRBV29-1; J: TRBJ2-1; size: .; DNA: TGCAGCGTTACGAGACTATACAATGAGCAGTTCTTC; CDR3: CSVTRLYNEQFF
D: TRBD1; V: TRBV6-5; J: TRBJ2-3; size: .; DNA: TGTGCCAGCAGTGACAGGGTGGGGGATACGCAGTATTTT; CDR3: CASSDRVGDTQYF
D: .; V: TRBV5-1; J: TRBJ2-7; size: .; DNA: TGCGCCAGCAGCTTCGACCGCACCAACGAGCAGTACTTC; CDR3: CASSFDRTNEQYF
D: .; V: TRBV2; J: TRBJ1-2; size: .; DNA: TGTGCCAGCAGTGAAGTCCCTAACCCAGGCTATGGCTACACCTTC; CDR3: CASSEVPNPGYGYTF
D: .; V: TRBV6-1; J: TRBJ1-2; size: .; DNA: TGTGCCAGCAGAAGAACCAGAAATGGCTACACCTTC; CDR3: CASRRTRNGYTF
D: TRBD2; V: TRBV28; J: TRBJ2-1; size: .; DNA: TGTGCCAGCAGTGCTCCGGGACTAGCGGGAGAGGAAGAGCAGTTCTTC; CDR3: CASSAPGLAGEEEQFF
D: TRBD2; V: TRBV11-2; J: TRBJ2-7; size: .; DNA: TGTGCCAGCAGCCCCGGGCTAGCGGGGACCTACGAGCAGTACTTC; CDR3: CASSPGLAGTYEQYF
D: .; V: TRBV5-4; J: TRBJ1-1; size: once; DNA: TGTGCCAGCAGCCCGGGACAGAACACTGAAGCTTTCTTT; CDR3: CASSPGQNTEAFF
D: .; V: TRBV2; J: TRBJ1-4; size: .; DNA: TGTGCCAGCGGTAAGCAGGAATCGGATGAAAAACTGTTTTTT; CDR3: CASGKQESDEKLFF
D: .; V: TRBV25-1; J: TRBJ2-1; size: .; DNA: TGTGCCAGCAGTTATTCCGGGATAGGGAATGAGCAGTTCTTC; CDR3: CASSYSGIGNEQFF
D: .; V: TRBV21-1; J: TRBJ1-5; size: .; DNA: TGTGCCAGCAGCAAGGATCGACCGGGGGATAGCAATCAGCCCCAGCATTTT; CDR3: CASSKDRPGDSNQPQHF
D: .; V: TRBV4-3; J: TRBJ1-1; size: .; DNA: TGCGCCAGCAGCCAGGCGTCTCGGGACCTAAGGGGAGCTTTCTTT; CDR3: CASSQASRDLRGAFF
D: TRBD1; V: TRBV5-4; J: TRBJ2-2; size: .; DNA: TGTGCCAGCAGCACGGACAGGGCGATTAACGGGGAGCTGTTTTTT; CDR3: CASSTDRAINGELFF
D: TRBD2; V: TRBV28; J: TRBJ2-7; size: .; DNA: TGTGCCAGCAGTTCGACGACTAGCTGGCCCTCCTACGAGCAGTACTTC; CDR3: CASSSTTSWPSYEQYF
D: .; V: TRBV25-1; J: TRBJ2-5; size: .; DNA: TGTGCCAGCAGGGCAGACGGGGAGACCCAGTACTTC; CDR3: CASRADGETQYF
D: .; V: TRBV30; J: TRBJ2-5; size: once; DNA: TGTGCCTGGACCCTCGCAACCCGTAGGGAGACCCAGTACTTC; CDR3: CAWTLATRRETQYF
D: .; V: TRBV6-1; J: TRBJ1-4; size: .; DNA: TGTGCCAGCCTACAGGTGGAAAATGAAAAACTGTTTTTT; CDR3: CASLQVENEKLFF
D: .; V: TRBV4-2; J: TRBJ2-5; size: .; DNA: TGTGCCAGCAGTACAGTGACAGATCAAGAGACCCAGTACTTC; CDR3: CASSTVTDQETQYF
D: .; V: TRBV30; J: TRBJ1-5; size: .; DNA: TGTGCCTGGAGTGTTACCGGGTTCAGCAATCAGCCCCAGCATTTT; CDR3: CAWSVTGFSNQPQHF
D: .; V: TRBV2; J: TRBJ2-3; size: .; DNA: TGTGCCAGCACGGCGGTCAGGGGTTCGGATACGCAGTATTTT; CDR3: CASTAVRGSDTQYF
D: TRBD2; V: TRBV27; J: TRBJ2-1; size: .; DNA: TGTGCCAGCAGTAAATTCGGACTAGCGGGGAGCGGTGAGCAGTTCTTC; CDR3: CASSKFGLAGSGEQFF
D: .; V: TRBV2; J: TRBJ2-7; size: once; DNA: TGTGCCAGCAGTGAAGACAGGGAATACGAGCAGTACTTC; CDR3: CASSEDREYEQYF